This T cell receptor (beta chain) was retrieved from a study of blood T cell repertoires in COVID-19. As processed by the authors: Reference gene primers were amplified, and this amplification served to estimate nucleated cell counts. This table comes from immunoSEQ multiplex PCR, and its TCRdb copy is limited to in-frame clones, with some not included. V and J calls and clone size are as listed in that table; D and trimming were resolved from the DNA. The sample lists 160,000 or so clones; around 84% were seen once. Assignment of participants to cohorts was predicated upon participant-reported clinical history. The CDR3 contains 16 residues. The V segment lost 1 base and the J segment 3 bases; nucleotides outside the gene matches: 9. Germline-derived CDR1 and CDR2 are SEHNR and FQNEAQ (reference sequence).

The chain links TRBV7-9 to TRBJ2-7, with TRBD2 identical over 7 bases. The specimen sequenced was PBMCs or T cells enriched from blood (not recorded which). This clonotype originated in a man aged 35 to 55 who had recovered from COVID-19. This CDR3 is CASSLGSSGNYYEQYF. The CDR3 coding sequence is TGTGCCAGCAGCTTAGGGTCAAGCGGGAATTACTACGAGCAGTACTTC.